Sequencing of this T cell receptor beta chain was carried out in a study of T cell responses to AZD1222 COVID-19 vaccine. Only in-frame clones appear in the TCRdb table, and some are missing; sequencing was by immunoSEQ multiplex PCR. The data contain a few hundred thousand clones, 85% to 95% of them seen just once; the ten biggest clones take up 0.5% to 0.65%. CDR1 is KGHSH, CDR2 LQKENI, per germline. The V and J ends lost 5 bases and 5 bases, in that order; junction bases with no gene match: 4. This CDR3 has 13 amino acids. The sample consisted of peripheral blood, taken on day 0 of AZD1222 vaccination. The receptor comes from an adult in good health. This chain connects TRBV18 to TRBJ2-7, with TRBD1 matching over 9 bases. The CDR3 coding sequence is TGTGCCAGCTCAACGGACAGGGGAGACGAGCAGTACTTC. This translates into CASSTDRGDEQYF.